Given below is one TCR beta chain in context. Its antigen remains unidentified. The record originates from a study of CD4 T cells in relation to SARS-CoV-2 and coronaviruses. Across the study: PBMCs were cultured with antigen for about eleven days before TCR beta sequencing. Findings and caveats of the study: Monoreactive clones expanded significantly more to SARS-CoV-2 than crossreactive clones did. Roughly three fifths of donors had memory CD4+ clonotypes crossrecognizing SARS-CoV-2 and common cold coronavirus spike.

This CDR3 is built from 14 residues. After removal of 3 bases from V and 5 bases from J, the junction contained 6 bases not matched to a gene. Germline values: CDR1 SGDLS, CDR2 YYNGEE. The unexposed donors gave CD4+ T cells in 2011-2018, prior to COVID-19. CD4+ T cells were isolated from the cells after about nine days of culture. Testing used SARS-CoV-2 S/N and four cold-coronavirus spikes on unexposed-donor CD4+ T cells, cells permitting. Repertoires were generated with immunoSEQ multiplex PCR, while TCRdb's copy carries only in-frame clones and drops some. Of approximately 17,000 clones listed, about 80% are singletons.

Source material: CD4+ T cells from PBMCs, cultured in vitro. The genes are TRBV9 and TRBJ2-5; the match to TRBD1 covers 8 bases. This receptor was taken from a human donor in good health. CDR3 nucleotides: TGTGCCAGCAGCGACGACAGGGGTTGGGAGACCCAGTACTTC. It encodes CASSDDRGWETQYF.